The T cell receptor (beta chain) described here comes from a study of blood T cell repertoires in COVID-19. Trimming removed 1 base at V and 6 bases at J, with 24 bases between. Germline values: CDR1 MGHRA, CDR2 YSYEKL. CDR3 size: 19 residues. This clone was recorded only once. Clones were read by immunoSEQ multiplex PCR, and TCRdb kept only the in-frame ones, dropping some. Of about 390,000 clones in the sample, about 87% are singletons; the top ten hold roughly 2.1%. The rearrangement uses TRBV4-1 and TRBJ2-2; a weak D match, TRBD1 (5 bases). Source material: peripheral blood. This receptor was identified in a woman in her sixties or seventies with COVID-19, enrolled during active disease. CDR3 loop: CASSQVRSRQMRGSGELFF. In DNA form, the CDR3 reads TGCGCCAGCAGCCAAGTTCGGTCCCGACAGATGCGAGGATCCGGGGAGCTGTTTTTT.